A selection of T cell receptor beta chains follows, all from one sample in a study of T cells in Graves' hyperthyroidism and ophthalmopathy. A single record per CDR3 protein comes from TCRdb applying MiXCR to the multiplex PCR reads. The sample has about 560,000 distinct CDR3 sequences; approximately 15% are singletons. The specimen was blood. The receptors come from a woman aged 18-30 years with Graves' hyperthyroidism. Both conserved end residues are part of each CDR3. The D gene is left open where the match is weak. Expanded clones get a size class; other rows say once, few or many, or leave the size out.

J gene | clone size | V gene | D gene | CDR3 length | CDR3 DNA | CDR3 protein
TRBJ1-4 | - | TRBV20-1 | - | 12 | TGCAGTGCTAGAGGAAAGTCGGGAAAACTGTTTTTT | CSARGKSGKLFF
TRBJ1-2 | many | TRBV4-3 | - | 17 | TGCGCCAGCAGCCAAGATTGGGTGAAGGGAGGGCTGTATGGCTACACCTTC | CASSQDWVKGGLYGYTF
TRBJ2-7 | - | TRBV7-2 | TRBD2 | 12 | TGTGCCAGCAGCTTAGGGACTAGCCTGCAGTACTTC | CASSLGTSLQYF
TRBJ1-4 | - | TRBV5-1 | TRBD1 | 18 | TGCGCCAGCAGTCGCCCATCGGACGGGACAGACTTTAATGAAAAACTGTTTTTT | CASSRPSDGTDFNEKLFF
TRBJ2-5 | few | TRBV18 | - | 15 | TGTGCCAGCTCACCCCTCGGCCCTGCAGAAGAGACCCAGTACTTC | CASSPLGPAEETQYF
TRBJ2-5 | few | TRBV3-1 | TRBD1 | 18 | TGTGCCAGCAGCCAAGAAGGACAGGGCCGACCAAACCAAGAGACCCAGTACTTC | CASSQEGQGRPNQETQYF
TRBJ2-5 | many | TRBV6-1 | TRBD2 | 15 | TGTGCCAGCAGGGTTAGCGGGGGGCTCCAAGAGACCCAGTACTTC | CASRVSGGLQETQYF
TRBJ2-7 | many | TRBV11-3 | - | 13 | TGTGCCAGCAACCTCGGGGGCGAGTACGAGCAGTACTTC | CASNLGGEYEQYF
TRBJ1-2 | many | TRBV28 | - | 12 | TGTGCCAGCAGTTGGGTCGGCGAGGGCTACACCTTC | CASSWVGEGYTF
TRBJ1-6 | - | TRBV30 | TRBD1 | 13 | TGTGCCCAGGGGACAGGTTTCAATTCACCCCTCCACTTT | CAQGTGFNSPLHF
TRBJ1-4 | - | TRBV29-1 | - | 15 | TGCAGCGTTGAAGCCGATGGGGTCTCCGGTGAAAAACTGTTTTTT | CSVEADGVSGEKLFF
TRBJ2-1 | few | TRBV3-1 | TRBD2 | 15 | TGTGCCAGCAGCGACCTAGCGGGGTCTCTCAATGAGCAGTTCTTC | CASSDLAGSLNEQFF
TRBJ2-7 | - | TRBV5-1 | TRBD1 | 14 | TGCGCCAGCAGCTTTACAGGGGTACCCTACGAGCAGTACTTC | CASSFTGVPYEQYF
TRBJ2-5 | few | TRBV4-1 | - | 14 | TGCGCCAGCAGCCCCGGCAAGTTCCAAGAGACCCAGTACTTC | CASSPGKFQETQYF
TRBJ2-1 | many | TRBV28 | - | 13 | TGTGCCAGCAGTTTCCCAGGGGCCAATGAGCAGTTCTTC | CASSFPGANEQFF
TRBJ1-5 | - | TRBV18 | TRBD1 | 14 | TGTGCCAGCTCAGGGGACAGGGGGCATCAGCCCCAGCATTTT | CASSGDRGHQPQHF
TRBJ1-1 | - | TRBV6-1 | TRBD1 | 13 | TGCGCCAGCAGACAGGGTGGTAGCACTGAAGCTTTCTTT | CASRQGGSTEAFF
TRBJ2-2 | - | TRBV10-2 | TRBD1 | 16 | TGCGCCAGCAGCCAGAGACAGGGTCGCGACATCGGGGAGCTGTTTTTT | CASSQRQGRDIGELFF
TRBJ2-5 | few | TRBV7-9 | TRBD1 | 15 | TGTGCCAGCAGCGCCGGGACAGGGGGCACAGAGACCCAGTACTTC | CASSAGTGGTETQYF
TRBJ2-2 | many | TRBV20-1 | TRBD1 | 15 | TGCAGTGCTCGGGACAGTGAAAGGAGGACCGGGGAGCTGTTTTTT | CSARDSERRTGELFF
TRBJ2-1 | many | TRBV11-3 | - | 15 | TGTGCCAGCAGCCCGGACGGAGCCTCCTACAATGAGCAGTTCTTC | CASSPDGASYNEQFF
TRBJ1-1 | many | TRBV20-1 | - | 14 | TGCAGTGCTAGAGACCGGCTGGGTTACACTGAAGCTTTCTTT | CSARDRLGYTEAFF
TRBJ2-3 | few | TRBV11-2 | - | 14 | TGTGCCAGCAGCCTAGCGTGGTACACAGATACGCAGTATTTT | CASSLAWYTDTQYF
TRBJ2-1 | - | TRBV29-1 | - | 14 | TGCAGCGTTTTGCGAGGCCTTATCAACAATGAGCAGTTCTTC | CSVLRGLINNEQFF
TRBJ2-2 | - | TRBV5-5 | - | 14 | TGTGCCAGCGGCTTGGCAGATGACACCGGGGAGCTGTTTTTT | CASGLADDTGELFF
TRBJ2-1 | many | TRBV12-3/TRBV12-4 | TRBD1 | 17 | TGTGCCAGCAGTCTAGATGGACAGGGGGTGAGGTTAAATGAGCAGTTCTTC | CASSLDGQGVRLNEQFF
TRBJ2-7 | many | TRBV2 | - | 15 | TGTGCCAGCAGTGAGAGGGCGGGAAGCTCGGGGGAGCAGTACTTC | CASSERAGSSGEQYF
TRBJ2-1 | many | TRBV28 | - | 16 | TGTGCCAGCAGTTTAGTTTGGCATAAAACCTACAATGAGCAGTTCTTC | CASSLVWHKTYNEQFF
TRBJ2-3 | - | TRBV7-9 | - | 14 | TGTGCCGTACAGAGCGGAGCTAGCACAGATACGCAGTATTTT | CAVQSGASTDTQYF
TRBJ2-7 | many | TRBV6-1 | - | 15 | TGTGCCAGCTCCAAGAGGGCAGGGGAAAACTACGAGCAGTACTTC | CASSKRAGENYEQYF
TRBJ2-5 | many | TRBV6-1 | - | 14 | TGTGCCAGCGCAACCGGGGGAGGCCAAGAGACCCAGTACTTC | CASATGGGQETQYF
TRBJ1-1 | few | TRBV19 | - | 14 | TGTGCCAGTAATCAAGGACCGGTGAACACTGAAGCTTTCTTT | CASNQGPVNTEAFF
TRBJ2-7 | - | TRBV7-9 | - | 14 | TGTGCCAGCAGCTCCGGGACTTACTCCTACGAGCAGTACTTC | CASSSGTYSYEQYF
TRBJ2-7 | many | TRBV7-9 | TRBD2 | 15 | TGTGCCAGCAGCTTCGCTAGCGGTTCCTCCTACGAGCAGTACTTC | CASSFASGSSYEQYF
TRBJ1-1 | - | TRBV12-3/TRBV12-4 | - | 16 | TGTGCCAGCAGTTTGACTGGCAAGTGGGCCTCCACTGAAGCTTTCTTT | CASSLTGKWASTEAFF
TRBJ2-3 | many | TRBV19 | - | 15 | TGTGCCAGTAGTCCCGGATCGTTGCGGGGACGGGCGCAGTATTTT | CASSPGSLRGRAQYF
TRBJ1-6 | few | TRBV10-3 | - | 13 | TGTGCCATCAGCGGACCAAGTAATTCACCCCTCCACTTT | CAISGPSNSPLHF
TRBJ1-5 | many | TRBV20-1 | - | 13 | TGCAGTGCCGAGAAGGGGGTCAATCAGCCCCAGCATTTT | CSAEKGVNQPQHF
TRBJ1-5 | many | TRBV28 | - | 15 | TGTGCCAGCGCCATCCCGGGAGGGGGGGGTCAGCCCCAGCATTTT | CASAIPGGGGQPQHF
TRBJ2-5 | few | TRBV6-6 | - | 13 | TGTGCCAGCAGTTACTCGGAAACCCAGACCCAGTACTTC | CASSYSETQTQYF
TRBJ2-3 | - | TRBV6-2/TRBV6-3 | - | 15 | TGTGCCAGCAGTTACTCGATGTACCCCACAGATACGCAGTATTTT | CASSYSMYPTDTQYF
TRBJ2-3 | - | TRBV29-1 | - | 11 | TGCAGCGTTGTACAGACAGATACGCAGTATTTT | CSVVQTDTQYF
TRBJ2-5 | many | TRBV11-3 | - | 13 | TGTGCCAGCAGCTTAGATCAGCAAGAGACCCAGTACTTC | CASSLDQQETQYF